This T cell receptor beta chain comes out of a study of T-cell reconstitution after alpha-beta-depleted transplantation in children. The CDR3 is made up of 16 amino acids. Trimming cost V 5 bases and J 6 bases; bases outside gene matches: 11. Germline CDR1 and CDR2: MNHEY and SMNVEV (reference sequence). Study outcomes and limitations: In patients about two months after transplant, alpha-beta T cells reportedly arose from several hundred expanded graft clones. In some patients, recipient T cells and intrathymic progenitors surviving conditioning explained high day-60 diversity. T-cell numbers and diversity one year post-transplant derived largely from freshly generated T cells.

Concerning this clonotype itself: Its antigen is unidentified.

Unique molecular identifiers were used to barcode this TCRbeta library. Via MiXCR, TCRdb re-called the PCR reads, giving one row per CDR3 protein. The profile covers fewer than 1 million distinct CDR3 sequences, with roughly 15% appearing a single time and 5% taken by the ten largest. The specimen comprised PBMCs, mostly from graft donor cells, sampled 360 days after TCRalphabeta/CD19-depleted stem cell transplant. The TCR sequence derives from a male patient younger than 18 who had a stem cell transplant for acute lymphoblastic leukemia, so the T cells may come from the graft donor. The J gene is TRBJ1-5, the V gene TRBV27, with 9 bases lining up with TRBD1. The CDR3 DNA reads as TGTGCCAGCAGTCCGACCGGGACAGGGTTGGGTCAGCCCCAGCATTTT. Its protein is CASSPTGTGLGQPQHF.